This TCR beta chain was identified during a study of cytomegalovirus exposure and HLA in healthy donors. Study findings and constraints: The dataset shows that most TCR sequences were rare, while some public TCRs occurred in many donors.

This table comes from immunoSEQ multiplex PCR, and its TCRdb copy is limited to in-frame clones, with some not included. This sample carries about 110,000 clones, approximately 87% of them seen once, and the ten largest clones take over 1.3%. The trim removed 2 bases at V and 3 bases at J, leaving 5 bases unmatched. The V gene's germline CDR1 is MNHNY and CDR2 SVGAGI (reference sequence). The CDR3 has 15 residues. As concerns this clone: Its antigen is as yet unknown.

Sequencing used PBMCs. The TCR sequence derives from a woman aged 25-40 years in good health and CMV-seropositive. The V call is TRBV6-6, the J call TRBJ2-7; 9 bases are shared with TRBD1. The CDR3 is CASSYPGQGIYEQYF. The CDR3 DNA follows: TGTGCCAGCAGTTACCCGGGACAGGGAATCTACGAGCAGTACTTC.